These 4 T cell receptor beta chains were sequenced from one sample in a study of identical twins. TCRdb processed the 5' RACE reads anew with MiXCR; each CDR3 protein has one entry. The table includes hundreds of thousands of distinct CDR3 sequences, approximately 18% detected once. The same data also contributed to another study, on T cells expressing NK-cell markers.

Sequenced sample: PBMCs. Receptors originate from a woman between 18 and 29 years old in good health.

The chain carries TRBV5-1 and TRBJ2-1; D is possibly TRBD1 or TRBD2 (5 bases each). The ends were cut back, 6 bases at V and 7 bases at J, with 17 bases in the middle. This CDR3 has 14 amino acids. Per germline, CDR1 SGHRS and CDR2 YFSETQ. CDR3: CASTSLAKGNEQFF. CDR3 nucleotide sequence: TGCGCCAGCACGAGTCTAGCTAAGGGGAATGAGCAGTTCTTC.

V is TRBV7-6 and J is TRBJ2-3; D not resolved. In germline, CDR1 is SGHVS, CDR2 FNYEAQ. This CDR3 comprises 15 residues. V lost 4 bases, J lost 5 bases, and 16 bases lay in between. In DNA, the CDR3 is TGTGCCAGCAGCTCCCCTTCCCCGTATGAAGATACGCAGTATTTT. Translation gives CASSSPSPYEDTQYF.

This clonotype turned up a few times. The chain is built from TRBV5-6 and TRBJ2-7; 7 bases match TRBD1. J lost 9 bases, V lost 0 bases, and 3 bases had no gene match. The CDR3 loop spans 12 amino acids. Germline V gene data show CDR1 as SGHDT and CDR2 as YYEEEE. Here the CDR3 DNA reads TGTGCCAGCAGCTTGGACCAGGGGGTGCAGTACTTC. Protein: CASSLDQGVQYF.

The chain couples TRBV20-1 to TRBJ2-7, with D perhaps TRBD2 (5 bases). The CDR3 has 13 residues. Trimming took off 5 bases at V and 3 bases at J, with 14 bases between the two ends. Germline V gene sequence: CDR1 DFQATT, CDR2 SNEGSKA (reference sequence). CDR3 sequence reads: CSARPRGYYEQYF. The CDR3 nucleotides read TGCAGTGCTCGACCCCGAGGGTACTACGAGCAGTACTTC.